The 24 T cell receptor beta chains in this list originate from one sample, sequenced in a study of cytotoxic CD8 clonotypes in ibrutinib-treated CLL (dated by TCRdb to the early 2020s). The method behind the library was the immunoSEQ multiplex PCR assay. The source is immuneACCESS, and TCRdb retained only in-frame sequences with V and J called. Part of the clones is not carried over; for the studies checked, unresolved V genes explain less than half of this, and the remainder is unexplained. The sample table holds under 150,000 clones, of which around 84% were seen once. The ten largest make up less than 9% of the sample. The sequencing here drew on PBMCs, taken after 36 months of ibrutinib treatment. The receptors originated from a human donor with chronic lymphocytic leukemia.

This clone came up a few times. This rearrangement joins TRBV19 to TRBJ1-2; 9 nucleotides agree with TRBD1. With 4 bases clipped from V and 7 bases from J, the junction kept 10 bases outside the gene matches. Germline V lookup: CDR1 LNHDA, CDR2 SQIVND (reference sequence). CDR3 length: 15 residues. The CDR3 DNA sequence: TGTGCCAGTAGTACCTCCGGGACAGGGTCGTTTGGCTACACCTTC. As protein: CASSTSGTGSFGYTF.

The chain links TRBV5-1 to TRBJ2-1; 12 bases map to TRBD2. Trimming cost V 0 bases and J 8 bases; bases outside gene matches: 6. Germline V CDR1 and CDR2: SGHRS, YFSETQ. The CDR3 sequence is 16 residues long. The CDR3 sequence is CASSLDRLAGVDEQFF. The CDR3 nucleotides read TGCGCCAGCAGCTTGGATAGACTAGCGGGAGTCGATGAGCAGTTCTTC.

The chain carries TRBV10-2 and TRBJ1-1, with D possibly TRBD1 on 5 matching bases. There are 13 residues in the CDR3. The germline V and J ends were trimmed by 9 bases and 0 bases, with 11 bases remaining between them. Germline CDR1 WSHSY, CDR2 SAAADI. The CDR3 region is CASQQAMNTEAFF. CDR3 in DNA: TGCGCCAGTCAACAGGCGATGAACACTGAAGCTTTCTTT.

The rearrangement links TRBV19 to TRBJ2-7, with TRBD2 matching over 12 bases. The CDR3 covers 15 residues. Trimming took 5 bases from V and 5 from J; bases not matched to a gene: 7. From germline, CDR1 is LNHDA and CDR2 SQIVND (reference sequence). Here the CDR3 DNA reads TGTGCCAGTAGTCCACGACTAGCGGGAGACCACGAGCAGTACTTC. Translated, it gives CASSPRLAGDHEQYF.

This clone showed up just a few times. This chain joins TRBV19 and TRBJ2-5; 8 bases line up with TRBD2. Trimming cost V 2 bases and J 9 bases; bases outside gene matches: 11. Germline CDR1 LNHDA, CDR2 SQIVND (reference sequence). This CDR3 is 15 amino acids long. CDR3 sequence reads: CASSISGTSALSQYF. The CDR3 bases are TGTGCCAGTAGTATATCGGGGACTAGTGCTTTGTCCCAGTACTTC. The variable domain in full, completed from reference TRBV19 and TRBJ2-5, reads DGGITQSPKYLFRKEGQNVTLSCEQNLNHDAMYWYRQDPGQGLRLIYYSQIVNDFQKGDIAEGYSVSREKKESFPLTVTSAQKNPTAFYLCASSISGTSALSQYFGPGTRLLVL.

The CDR3, as DNA: TGTGCCAGCAGCCACGGACAGCGGGCCTATGGCTACACCTTC. This codes for CASSHGQRAYGYTF. V gene TRBV5-6 combines with J gene TRBJ1-2, with TRBD1 as a possible D gene (6 bases). The V end lost 4 bases, the J end lost 4 bases, and 14 bases lay between the germline ends. The germline V gene has CDR1 SGHDT and CDR2 YYEEEE. CDR3 size: 14 residues.

This clone appeared once. The chain is built from TRBV4-1 and TRBJ2-1, with 8 bases matching TRBD1. This CDR3 comprises 19 residues. In germline, CDR1 is MGHRA, CDR2 YSYEKL. J was trimmed by 0 bases and V by 1 base; bases with no gene match: 11. DNA for the CDR3: TGCGCCAGCAGCCAAGGGACAGGGTTGCAATGGGGCTCCTACAATGAGCAGTTCTTC. It yields the protein CASSQGTGLQWGSYNEQFF.

The chain uses TRBV18 and TRBJ2-1; D remains unclear. V lost 2 bases and J lost 5, with 7 bases in between. Germline V lookup: CDR1 KGHSH, CDR2 LQKENI. The CDR3 runs 13 residues. The CDR3 sequence: CASSPTADNEQFF. In DNA form, the CDR3 reads TGTGCCAGCTCACCAACTGCTGACAATGAGCAGTTCTTC. The full variable domain, rest sourced from reference TRBV18 and TRBJ2-1, is NAGVMQNPRHLVRRRGQEARLRCSPMKGHSHVYWYRQLPEEGLKFMVYLQKENIIDESGMPKERFSAEFPKEGPSILRIQQVVRGDSAAYFCASSPTADNEQFFGPGTRLTVL.

The V gene is TRBV6-1, the J gene TRBJ1-5; the D gene is possibly TRBD1 (5 bases). Per germline, CDR1 MNHNS and CDR2 SASEGT. The CDR3 totals 15 residues. Trimming shortened V by 6 bases and J by 2 bases, and 14 bases separated the two germline ends. CDR3 region: CASSLGEKGNQPQHF. The CDR3 DNA reads TGTGCCAGCAGCCTGGGGGAGAAAGGCAATCAGCCCCAGCATTTT.

CDR3 sequence reads: CASSLFAGSYEQYF. The CDR3 coding sequence is TGCGCCAGCAGCTTGTTCGCAGGTTCCTACGAGCAGTACTTC. The chain employs TRBV5-1 and TRBJ2-7; no clear D. The CDR3 loop spans 14 amino acids. V was clipped by 1 base and J by 1 base, with 9 bases between them. Germline CDR1 reads SGHRS; CDR2 reads YFSETQ.

Here the CDR3 reads CASRTGVHGYTF. The CDR3 coding sequence is TGTGCCAGCAGGACAGGGGTTCATGGCTACACCTTC. The chain uses TRBV6-5 and TRBJ1-2, with 8 bases that match TRBD1. Looked up from germline, CDR1 is MNHEY and CDR2 is SVGAGI. The CDR3 has 12 residues. The V segment lost 6 bases and the J segment 6 bases; nucleotides outside the gene matches: 3.

The rearrangement uses TRBV13 and TRBJ2-1; 8 bases are shared with TRBD2. CDR3 length: 17 residues. From germline, CDR1 is PRHDT and CDR2 FYEKMQ (reference sequence). V shed 6 bases and J 5 bases; nucleotides not matched to a gene: 15. This chain's CDR3 is CASSPPGSGVPDNEQFF. As DNA, the CDR3 is TGTGCCAGCAGTCCCCCGGGTAGCGGGGTTCCGGACAATGAGCAGTTCTTC. The full variable domain, its missing parts supplied by reference TRBV13 and TRBJ2-1, is AAGVIQSPRHLIKEKRETATLKCYPIPRHDTVYWYQQGPGQDPQFLISFYEKMQSDKGSIPDRFSAQQFSDYHSELNMSSLELGDSALYFCASSPPGSGVPDNEQFFGPGTRLTVL.

CDR3 sequence: CASSPDGYSPLHF. CDR3 coding DNA: TGTGCCAGCTCACCGGACGGGTATTCACCCCTCCACTTT. V and J are TRBV18 and TRBJ1-6; D unclear. This CDR3 region has 13 residues. Germline CDR1 and CDR2: KGHSH and LQKENI. The V end lost 3 bases, the J end lost 8 bases, and 8 bases lay between the germline ends.

CDR3 in DNA: TGTGCCAGCAGCTACTGGACAGACTCCTACGAGCAGTACTTC. It encodes CASSYWTDSYEQYF. V usage is TRBV11-2 and J usage is TRBJ2-7, with D perhaps TRBD1 (6 bases). This CDR3 has 14 residues. Germline V gives CDR1 SGHAT, CDR2 FQNNGV. Trimming took off 4 bases at V and 0 bases at J, with 10 bases between the two ends.

The V and J genes are TRBV27 and TRBJ2-5, with 11 positions matching TRBD1. Germline V gene data show CDR1 as MNHEY and CDR2 as SMNVEV (reference sequence). V was clipped by 9 bases and J by 5 bases; unmatched bases: 5. The CDR3 is 13 residues long. The CDR3 nucleotides are TGTGCCAGGGACAGGGGGCTAGGGGAGACCCAGTACTTC. It yields the protein CARDRGLGETQYF.

A few counts support this clone. The chain carries TRBV28 and TRBJ1-2; D is ambiguous. V lost 5 bases and J lost 2, with 6 bases in between. Per germline, CDR1 MDHEN and CDR2 SYDVKM. CDR3 size: 12 residues. The CDR3, as DNA: TGTGCCAGCAGTCGGGCAAACTATGGCTACACCTTC. It is translated as CASSRANYGYTF.

Comments on this clone: The sample contains more than one DNA sequence encoding this CDR3. The genes are TRBV27 and TRBJ1-1, with D perhaps matching TRBD1 (5 bases). CDR1 is MNHEY, CDR2 SMNVEV, per germline (reference sequence). This CDR3 comprises 14 residues. The V and J ends lost 1 base and 2 bases respectively, with 8 bases between them. CDR3 in amino acids: CASSLLQGNTEAFF. The CDR3 DNA reads TGTGCCAGCAGTTTATTGCAGGGTAACACTGAAGCTTTCTTT.

V and J are TRBV7-9 and TRBJ2-3, with TRBD2 matching over 9 bases. Germline V gene lookup returns CDR1 SEHNR and CDR2 FQNEAQ (reference sequence). There are 19 residues in the CDR3. With 0 bases clipped from V and 2 bases from J, the junction kept 12 bases outside the gene matches. The CDR3 DNA sequence: TGTGCCAGCAGCTTAGCTCGAGTGTCGGGACTAGCCCTCACAGATACGCAGTATTTT. Amino acid sequence: CASSLARVSGLALTDTQYF.

The CDR3 DNA reads as TGTGCCAGCAGTTTATCTTGGTCGTACGAGCAGTACTTC. It yields the protein CASSLSWSYEQYF. The chain links TRBV28 to TRBJ2-7; D not resolved. The V end was cut by 1 base, the J end by 4 bases, with 8 bases between. The CDR3 loop spans 13 amino acids. Germline CDR1 reads MDHEN; CDR2 reads SYDVKM.

This clone showed up just once. The rearrangement uses TRBV28 and TRBJ1-2; D is unclear. V shed 3 bases and J shed 3 bases, with 5 bases lying between them. The CDR3 is 12 amino acids. From germline, CDR1 is MDHEN and CDR2 SYDVKM. In nucleotides, the CDR3 is TGTGCCAGCAGTTTCATGTACTATGGCTACACCTTC. It specifies CASSFMYYGYTF.

The rearrangement uses TRBV28 and TRBJ2-7; 8 bases match TRBD2. V was clipped by 6 bases and J by 2 bases; unmatched bases: 9. The CDR3 spans 15 residues. Germline V gives CDR1 MDHEN, CDR2 SYDVKM. In DNA form, the CDR3 reads TGTGCCAGCAGGGGCGGGGGGCCGACGACCTACGAGCAGTACTTC. It encodes CASRGGGPTTYEQYF.

This chain links TRBV27 with TRBJ1-5; D may be TRBD1 (5 bases). The CDR3 is 15 amino acids. V lost 5 bases and J 9 bases, leaving 20 bases between the germline ends. Germline loops: CDR1 MNHEY, CDR2 SMNVEV (reference sequence). The CDR3 DNA reads as TGTGCCAGCAGTCCCCGGGACGGGGGTATAAGGCCCCAGCATTTT. It is translated as CASSPRDGGIRPQHF.

The chain uses TRBV5-6 and TRBJ2-3, with a possible D match to TRBD2 (6 bases). CDR3 length: 16 amino acids. Germline V gene lookup returns CDR1 SGHDT and CDR2 YYEEEE. V was clipped by 3 bases and J by 1 base, with 15 bases between them. The CDR3 loop is CASSYYTGVGTDTQYF. CDR3 bases: TGTGCCAGCAGCTACTATACGGGAGTAGGCACAGATACGCAGTATTTT.

The DNA for the CDR3 is TGCGCCAGCAGCGCCTTACAGGGCCCAAGGAACACTGAAGCTTTCTTT. Translating it yields CASSALQGPRNTEAFF. This sequence joins TRBV5-1 and TRBJ1-1; TRBD1 might be the D (6 bases). Germline V lookup: CDR1 SGHRS, CDR2 YFSETQ. There are 16 residues in the CDR3. The ends were cut back, 4 bases at V and 1 base at J, with 17 bases in the middle. Using reference TRBV5-1 and TRBJ1-1 for the parts outside the CDR3, the full variable domain is KAGVTQTPRYLIKTRGQQVTLSCSPISGHRSVSWYQQTPGQGLQFLFEYFSETQRNKGNFPGRFSGRQFSNSRSEMNVSTLELGDSALYLCASSALQGPRNTEAFFGQGTRLTVV.